This T cell receptor beta chain was found in a study of blood T cell repertoires in COVID-19. The CDR3 is 15 amino acids. Germline V lookup: CDR1 MGHRA, CDR2 YSYEKL. The trim removed 4 bases at V and 5 bases at J, leaving 10 bases unmatched. In the study's own analysis: Estimation of nucleated cell counts was performed using reference gene primer amplification. Some clones are missing from TCRdb's copy, which holds only in-frame ones; the method was immunoSEQ multiplex PCR. V, J and clone size are taken as reported in that table, and D and trimming were inferred from the DNA itself. The data contain 200,000 to 250,000 clones, over 80% of them singletons.

This chain links TRBV4-1 with TRBJ2-5; TRBD1 aligns across 7 bases. The clonotype comes from a man under 40 who had recovered from COVID-19. The material sequenced was peripheral blood. CDR3 sequence reads: CASSRGRGMMETQYF. CDR3 DNA: TGCGCCAGCAGCCGAGGCAGGGGGATGATGGAGACCCAGTACTTC.